There are many counts of the clone carrying this T cell receptor (beta chain). The sample comes from a study of blood T cells in healthy people across ages. Study details: Using template switching, researchers captured about one barcoded beta molecule for each two T cells.

Alongside a J-beta primer mix, a sample-barcoded 5' primer served in a second PCR lasting 7 to 11 cycles. Tagging of each cDNA molecule was performed by a template-switch adaptor with 12 random nucleotides. Every sample gave at least 2.5 million paired-end reads containing CDR3. Via MiXCR, TCRdb re-called the 5' RACE reads, giving one row per CDR3 protein. The sample shows a few hundred thousand distinct CDR3 sequences, less than 30% of them seen only once. This receptor was obtained from a woman between 70 and 85 years old in good health. Sequencing was done on a sample of blood.

CDR3 sequence reads: CASSWWGEKLFF. CDR3 nucleotide sequence: TGTGCCAGTTCGTGGTGGGGAGAAAAACTGTTTTTT. The chain links TRBV28 to TRBJ1-4; D is ambiguous. The germline V gene encodes CDR1 MDHEN and CDR2 SYDVKM. V gave up 9 bases and J gave up 8 bases, with 13 bases separating them. CDR3 size: 12 residues.